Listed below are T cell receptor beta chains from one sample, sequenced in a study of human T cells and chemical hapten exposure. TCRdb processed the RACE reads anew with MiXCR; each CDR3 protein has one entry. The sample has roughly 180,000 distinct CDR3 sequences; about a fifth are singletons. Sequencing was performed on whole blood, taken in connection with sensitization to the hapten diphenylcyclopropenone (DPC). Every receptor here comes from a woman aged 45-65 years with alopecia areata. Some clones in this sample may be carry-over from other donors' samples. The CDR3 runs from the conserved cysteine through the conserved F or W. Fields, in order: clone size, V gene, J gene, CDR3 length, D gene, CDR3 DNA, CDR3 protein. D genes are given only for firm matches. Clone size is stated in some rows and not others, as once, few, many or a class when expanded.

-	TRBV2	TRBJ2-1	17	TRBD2	TGTGCCAGCAGCTTGGGACTAGCGGGCCGGGGGAACAATGAGCAGTTCTTC	CASSLGLAGRGNNEQFF
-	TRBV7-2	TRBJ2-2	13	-	TGTGCCAGCAGCTTATTGATCCCGAAGGAGCTGTTTTTT	CASSLLIPKELFF
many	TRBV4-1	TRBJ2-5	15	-	TGCGCCAGCAGCCAAGAGGTTGGAATGCTCGTTAGCCTGTACTTC	CASSQEVGMLVSLYF
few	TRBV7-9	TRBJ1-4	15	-	TGTGCCAGCAGCCCGAAAAGAACCAGCGGTGAAAAACTGTTTTTT	CASSPKRTSGEKLFF
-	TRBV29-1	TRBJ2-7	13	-	TGCAGCGTTGGGCCCGTTTTGGGGTCCGAGCAGTACTTC	CSVGPVLGSEQYF
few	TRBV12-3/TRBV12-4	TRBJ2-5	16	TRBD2	TGTGCCAGCAGTTTGGGACTAGCGGGAGCAGGAGAGACCCAGTACTTC	CASSLGLAGAGETQYF
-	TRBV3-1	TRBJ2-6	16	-	TGTGCCAGCAGCCAAGGGTTGTGGGGAGGGGCCAACGTCCTGACTTTC	CASSQGLWGGANVLTF
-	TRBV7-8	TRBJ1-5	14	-	TGTGCCAGCAGCTTTTCAGGGGTCAATCAGCCCCAGCATTTT	CASSFSGVNQPQHF
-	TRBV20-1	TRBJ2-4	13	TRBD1	TGCAGTGCTAGCGGACAGGGGAAAAACATTCAGTACTTC	CSASGQGKNIQYF
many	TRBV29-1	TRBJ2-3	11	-	TGCAGCGTTGGGGGCACAGATACGCAGTATTTT	CSVGGTDTQYF
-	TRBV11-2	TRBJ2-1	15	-	TGTGCCAGCAGCCCCCGCCTAGCATGGGGCAATGAGCAGTTCTTC	CASSPRLAWGNEQFF
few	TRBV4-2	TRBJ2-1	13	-	TGTGCCAGCAGCCAAGTCTCGAGGAATGAGCAGTTCTTC	CASSQVSRNEQFF
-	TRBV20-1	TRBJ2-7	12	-	TGCAGTGCTAGCGGGACCGCCTACGAGCAGTACTTC	CSASGTAYEQYF
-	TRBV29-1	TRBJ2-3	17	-	TGCAGCGTACCGGGACGGAATAGTCCTAGCTTCACAGATACGCAGTATTTT	CSVPGRNSPSFTDTQYF
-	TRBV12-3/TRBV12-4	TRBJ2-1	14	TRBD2	TGTGCCAGCAGTTTTGCGGGAGGCCTCGGTGAGCAGTTCTTC	CASSFAGGLGEQFF
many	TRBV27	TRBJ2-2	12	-	TGTGCCAGCAGTTTATATGGCGGGGAGCTGTTTTTT	CASSLYGGELFF
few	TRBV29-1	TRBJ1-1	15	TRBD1	TGCAGCGTGGGCCGCCGGACAGGAATGAACACTGAAGCTTTCTTT	CSVGRRTGMNTEAFF
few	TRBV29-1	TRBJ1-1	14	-	TGCAGCGGTGAAGGTCTGGCTAGGGAGACTGAAGCTTTCTTT	CSGEGLARETEAFF
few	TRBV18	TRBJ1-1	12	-	TGTGCCAGCTCACCGGTGGACACTGAAGCTTTCTTT	CASSPVDTEAFF
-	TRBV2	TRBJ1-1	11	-	TGTGCCAGCATAGTCTACACTGAAGCTTTCTTT	CASIVYTEAFF
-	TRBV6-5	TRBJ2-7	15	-	TGTGCCAGCAACAAGGCGGGGACCGAGCCCTACGAGCAGTACTTC	CASNKAGTEPYEQYF
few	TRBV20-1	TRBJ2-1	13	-	TGCAGTGCACCGGGACCGGAGCCCCATGAGCAGTTCTTC	CSAPGPEPHEQFF
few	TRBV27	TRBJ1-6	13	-	TGTGCCAGCAGTCCGAGCTTAAGAGCACCCCTCCACTTT	CASSPSLRAPLHF
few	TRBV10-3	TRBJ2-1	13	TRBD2	TGTGCCATCACGGCTAGCGGTGACAATGAGCAGTTCTTC	CAITASGDNEQFF